The 13 T cell receptor beta chains below all came from one sample that was sequenced in a study of blood T cell repertoires in COVID-19 (dated by TCRdb to 2020 to 2022). Receptor libraries were prepared by the immunoSEQ multiplex PCR assay. The table comes from immuneACCESS by way of TCRdb, which keeps in-frame sequences with V and J called. Part of the clones is missing from these tables; in studies checked, under half for an unresolved V gene and the rest for unknown reasons. Here the sample has some 200,000 clones; roughly 79% occur a single time. The ten largest clonotypes hold about 10% of the sample. Sequencing was performed on peripheral blood. Every receptor here comes from a woman in her thirties or forties with COVID-19, enrolled during active disease.

This chain connects TRBV30 to TRBJ2-1, with 11 bases fitting TRBD2. Germline CDR1 GTSNPN, CDR2 SVGIG (reference sequence). With 2 bases clipped from V and 7 bases from J, the junction kept 1 base outside the gene matches. The CDR3 runs 13 residues. In DNA form, the CDR3 reads TGTGCCTGGAGTAGGACTAGCGGGAATGAGCAGTTCTTC. This sequence encodes CAWSRTSGNEQFF.

The chain combines TRBV4-1 with TRBJ1-1, with D uncertain. V was cut by 3 bases and J by 6 bases, with 8 bases left in between. Germline V lookup: CDR1 MGHRA, CDR2 YSYEKL. The CDR3 is 12 residues long. This chain's CDR3 is CASSHHGSEAFF. The CDR3, as DNA: TGCGCCAGCAGCCACCACGGGTCTGAAGCTTTCTTT.

The chain carries TRBV11-2 and TRBJ2-5; TRBD2 is a possible D gene (5 bases). Trimming took off 5 bases at V and 2 bases at J, with 12 bases between the two ends. The CDR3 contains 14 residues. Germline V gene data show CDR1 as SGHAT and CDR2 as FQNNGV. The CDR3 nucleotides are TGTGCCAGCAGCCTCTACCGGGAACAAGAGACCCAGTACTTC. Translated, it gives CASSLYREQETQYF. Full variable domain (missing parts from reference TRBV11-2 and TRBJ2-5): EAGVAQSPRYKIIEKRQSVAFWCNPISGHATLYWYQQILGQGPKLLIQFQNNGVVDDSQLPKDRFSAERLKGVDSTLKIQPAKLEDSAVYLCASSLYREQETQYFGPGTRLLVL.

V usage is TRBV19 and J usage is TRBJ1-2, with a tentative D call TRBD1 (5 bases). Germline V gene sequence: CDR1 LNHDA, CDR2 SQIVND (reference sequence). This CDR3 comprises 12 residues. Trimming left V 5 bases short and J 4 bases short, with 8 bases between. The CDR3 protein is CASSGGFYGYTF. CDR3 nucleotide sequence: TGTGCCAGTAGTGGGGGGTTCTATGGCTACACCTTC.

CDR3 sequence: CACPRDSYGYTF. The CDR3 DNA reads as TGTGCCTGTCCCCGGGACAGCTATGGCTACACCTTC. V is TRBV30 and J is TRBJ1-2; 7 bases line up with TRBD1. Looked up from germline, CDR1 is GTSNPN and CDR2 is SVGIG (reference sequence). J gave up 4 bases and V 6 bases, and 5 bases lay outside the gene matches. The CDR3 length is 12 residues.

The rearrangement joins TRBV7-2 to TRBJ2-2; the match to TRBD2 covers 7 bases. The CDR3 consists of 14 residues. CDR1 SGHTA and CDR2 FQGNSA come from the germline V gene. V was clipped by 5 bases and J by 6 bases; unmatched bases: 6. The CDR3 spells CASSVGLGAGELFF. The DNA of the CDR3 is TGTGCCAGCAGCGTAGGACTAGGGGCCGGGGAGCTGTTTTTT.

The V gene is TRBV5-4, the J gene TRBJ2-1, with TRBD2 identical over 11 bases. The germline V gene encodes CDR1 SGHNT and CDR2 YYREEE (reference sequence). The CDR3 length is 18 residues. J lost 0 bases, V lost 4 bases, and 9 bases had no gene match. In DNA, the CDR3 is TGTGCCAGCAGCCGCGGGACTAGCGGTAAAAGCTCCTACAATGAGCAGTTCTTC. This gives the protein CASSRGTSGKSSYNEQFF.

This rearrangement joins TRBV7-3 to TRBJ2-1; 9 nucleotides agree with TRBD1. The CDR3 contains 16 residues. Looked up from germline, CDR1 is SGHTA and CDR2 is FQGTGA. V shed 5 bases, J shed 4 bases, and the junction held 9 bases outside the gene matches. CDR3 nucleotide sequence: TGTGCCAGCAGCACCCGCCCGGGACAGGGTTACAATGAGCAGTTCTTC. The encoded protein is CASSTRPGQGYNEQFF.

The chain combines TRBV18 with TRBJ2-4, with D tentatively TRBD2 (6 bases). Trimming took off 6 bases at V and 8 bases at J, with 14 bases between the two ends. This CDR3 is built from 13 residues. Germline V CDR1 and CDR2: KGHSH, LQKENI. CDR3 sequence reads: CASSPELADIQYF. The CDR3 DNA reads as TGTGCCAGCTCCCCTGAACTAGCCGACATTCAGTACTTC.

The V call is TRBV5-4, the J call TRBJ2-2; 8 nucleotides agree with TRBD2. V gave up 4 bases and J gave up 4 bases; unmatched junction bases: 6. The germline gives CDR1 SGHNT, CDR2 YYREEE (reference sequence). This CDR3 region has 15 residues. The CDR3 DNA reads TGTGCCAGCAGCATGGGACTAGTTGCCACCGGGGAGCTGTTTTTT. It is translated as CASSMGLVATGELFF.

The rearrangement joins TRBV30 to TRBJ2-3; 11 nucleotides align to TRBD2. Germline values: CDR1 GTSNPN, CDR2 SVGIG (reference sequence). V lost 5 bases to trimming and J lost 2 bases; unmatched junction nucleotides: 6. The CDR3 contains 15 residues. The DNA for the CDR3 is TGTGCCTGGCAGAGACTAGCGGGATTCACAGATACGCAGTATTTT. Translated: CAWQRLAGFTDTQYF.

The chain has TRBV4-2 and TRBJ2-1; no clear D gene. The CDR3 is 15 amino acids. Germline V gene sequence: CDR1 LGHNA, CDR2 YNFKEQ. Trimming shortened V by 1 base and J by 8 bases, and 15 bases separated the two germline ends. The CDR3 is CASSQGVAVAYEQFF. CDR3 DNA: TGTGCCAGCAGCCAAGGGGTGGCGGTAGCTTATGAGCAGTTCTTC.

The chain couples TRBV20-1 to TRBJ2-7; D perhaps matches TRBD2 (5 bases). Trimming shortened V by 3 bases and J by 7 bases, and 10 bases separated the two germline ends. CDR1 DFQATT and CDR2 SNEGSKA come from the germline V gene (reference sequence). The CDR3 extends over 11 amino acids. CDR3 loop: CSASGMREQYF. Written as DNA, the CDR3 is TGCAGTGCTAGCGGGATGAGGGAGCAGTACTTC.